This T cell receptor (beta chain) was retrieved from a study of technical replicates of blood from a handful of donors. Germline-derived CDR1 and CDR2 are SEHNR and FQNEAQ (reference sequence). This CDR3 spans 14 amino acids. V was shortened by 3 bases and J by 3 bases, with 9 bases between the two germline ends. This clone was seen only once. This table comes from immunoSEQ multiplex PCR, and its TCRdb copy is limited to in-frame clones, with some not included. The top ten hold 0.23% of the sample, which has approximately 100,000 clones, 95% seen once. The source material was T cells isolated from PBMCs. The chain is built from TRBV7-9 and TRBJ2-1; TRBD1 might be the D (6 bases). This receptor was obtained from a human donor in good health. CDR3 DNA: TGTGCCAGCAGCTTCCCGACAGGCTACAATGAGCAGTTCTTC. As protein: CASSFPTGYNEQFF.